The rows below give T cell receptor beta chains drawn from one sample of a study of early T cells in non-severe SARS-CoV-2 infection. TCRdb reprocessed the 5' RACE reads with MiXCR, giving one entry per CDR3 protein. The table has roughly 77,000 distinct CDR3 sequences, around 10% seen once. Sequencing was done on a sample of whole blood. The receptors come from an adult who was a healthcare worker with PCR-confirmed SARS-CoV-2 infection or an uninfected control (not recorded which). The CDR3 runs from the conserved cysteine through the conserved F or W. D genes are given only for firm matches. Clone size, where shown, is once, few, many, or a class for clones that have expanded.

TGCGGAGGGGGTACAGGGGGCGAGGTCGCTTTCTTT | CGGGTGGEVAFF | TRBJ1-1 | TRBD1 | . | TRBV29-1
TGTGCCAGCAGTTCCCCGGGGGCCAACTATGGCTACACCTTC | CASSSPGANYGYTF | TRBJ1-2 | . | few | TRBV6-5
TGCAGGCTCCCCGGGATCCGCCAAGAGACCCAGTACTTC | CRLPGIRQETQYF | TRBJ2-5 | . | few | TRBV5-6
TGTGCCAGCAGCCCCGGGGGGGCCACCTACAATGAGCAGTTCTTC | CASSPGGATYNEQFF | TRBJ2-1 | TRBD2 | . | TRBV9
TGTGCCAGTAGTACGGAACTAATCGGAAATGAGCAGTTCTTC | CASSTELIGNEQFF | TRBJ2-1 | . | many | TRBV19
TGCGCCAGCAGTGATCGGGGCCTTAGGGAAAAACTGTTTTTT | CASSDRGLREKLFF | TRBJ1-4 | . | many | TRBV10-2
TGTGCCACCAGCCCCAAAACAGGGCCCTATGGCTACACCTTC | CATSPKTGPYGYTF | TRBJ1-2 | . | few | TRBV15
TGCGCCAGCAGTGCCACTAGCGGGAGAGGAGTTGAGCAGTTCTTC | CASSATSGRGVEQFF | TRBJ2-1 | TRBD2 | many | TRBV10-2
TGTGCCAGCAGCGCGACAAGCTCCTACGAGCAGTACTTC | CASSATSSYEQYF | TRBJ2-7 | . | . | TRBV7-8
TGTGCCAGCAGCGTAGTTCCCCTTTCCGAGCAGTACTTC | CASSVVPLSEQYF | TRBJ2-7 | . | . | TRBV9
TGTGCCAGCGCGCCTCCGGGGCCCTCCAATTCACCCCTCCACTTT | CASAPPGPSNSPLHF | TRBJ1-6 | . | . | TRBV12-3/TRBV12-4
TGTGCCAGCAGGTACCCTAGCAGCCCAAGGGGGGAGCAGTTCTTC | CASRYPSSPRGEQFF | TRBJ2-1 | . | many | TRBV7-2
TGTGCCAGCAGCCAGGGGCGCGGGGGGTTGGATGAGCAGTTCTTC | CASSQGRGGLDEQFF | TRBJ2-1 | TRBD2 | many | TRBV7-9
TGTGCCAGCAGGCCGAAGAAACCCTCCTACAATGAGCAGTTCTTC | CASRPKKPSYNEQFF | TRBJ2-1 | . | . | TRBV2
TGTGCCACCAGTTACGCAGGGACAGGGACCGGCGAGCAGTACTTC | CATSYAGTGTGEQYF | TRBJ2-7 | TRBD1 | . | TRBV6-2/TRBV6-3
TGTGCCAGCAGCCAAAGTGCGGACAGGAGAATCTATGGCTACACCTTC | CASSQSADRRIYGYTF | TRBJ1-2 | TRBD1 | many | TRBV3-1
TGTGCCACCAGCGGAACCACAGATACGCAGTATTTT | CATSGTTDTQYF | TRBJ2-3 | . | many | TRBV15
TGCAGCGTTGACGGCGCGGGGAATGAGCAGTTCTTC | CSVDGAGNEQFF | TRBJ2-1 | . | few | TRBV29-1
TGTGCCAGCAGTTACACACCCGGACTAGCGGGACAACAAGAGACCCAGTACTTC | CASSYTPGLAGQQETQYF | TRBJ2-5 | TRBD2 | few | TRBV6-6
TGCAGTGCTAGGGGGACTAGCAGAAACTACGAGCAGTACTTC | CSARGTSRNYEQYF | TRBJ2-7 | TRBD2 | many | TRBV20-1
TGTGCCAGCAGCTTGGGACAGGGATTCAGTGAGCAGTTCTTC | CASSLGQGFSEQFF | TRBJ2-1 | TRBD1 | . | TRBV7-9
TGCGCCAGCAGCTACCCGGGACCCACAGATACGCAGTATTTT | CASSYPGPTDTQYF | TRBJ2-3 | . | many | TRBV4-1
TGTGCCAGCAGCGCATACCTGAGCGGGGGGTACACAGATACGCAGTATTTT | CASSAYLSGGYTDTQYF | TRBJ2-3 | TRBD2 | . | TRBV7-2
TGTACCAGCAGCGAGGGGGCAGGCCAGTACTTC | CTSSEGAGQYF | TRBJ2-4 | TRBD1 | . | TRBV6-2/TRBV6-3
TGCAGCGTTGAAGACCGGACAGAGTTCCAAGAGACCCAGTACTTC | CSVEDRTEFQETQYF | TRBJ2-5 | . | many | TRBV29-1
TGTGCCAGCAGCCCAGGGATCAACTATGGCTACACCTTC | CASSPGINYGYTF | TRBJ1-2 | . | many | TRBV7-3
TGTGCCAGCAGTTACTTGATAGCGGGAGGGGGATCTGAGCAGCTCTTC | CASSYLIAGGGSEQLF | TRBJ2-1 | TRBD2 | . | TRBV12-3/TRBV12-4
TGCAGTGCTAGCGGCGGTACAGATACGCAGTATTTT | CSASGGTDTQYF | TRBJ2-3 | . | many | TRBV20-1
TGTGCCAGCAGCCAAGAGGGGTTCGGGGAGCTGTTTTTT | CASSQEGFGELFF | TRBJ2-2 | . | many | TRBV4-2
TGTGCCAGCAGCGTAGGGTTCACGGAACGGGAGCAGTACTTC | CASSVGFTEREQYF | TRBJ2-7 | . | . | TRBV9
TGTGCCAGCAGTCTCAATGAGCAGTTCTTC | CASSLNEQFF | TRBJ2-1 | . | few | TRBV12-3/TRBV12-4